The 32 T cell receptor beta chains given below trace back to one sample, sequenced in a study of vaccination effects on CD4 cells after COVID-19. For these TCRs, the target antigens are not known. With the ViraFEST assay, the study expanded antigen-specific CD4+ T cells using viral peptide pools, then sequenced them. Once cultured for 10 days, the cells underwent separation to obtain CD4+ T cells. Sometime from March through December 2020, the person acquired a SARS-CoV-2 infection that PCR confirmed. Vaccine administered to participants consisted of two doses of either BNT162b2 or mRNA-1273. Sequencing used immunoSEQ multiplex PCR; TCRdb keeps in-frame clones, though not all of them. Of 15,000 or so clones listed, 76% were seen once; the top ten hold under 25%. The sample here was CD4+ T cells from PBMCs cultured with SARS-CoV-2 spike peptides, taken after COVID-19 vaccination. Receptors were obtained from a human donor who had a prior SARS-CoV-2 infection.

In DNA form, the CDR3 reads TGTGCCAGCAGCCGATTAGCCCCACACCGGGACAGATTTAACTATGGCTACACCTTC. Amino acid sequence: CASSRLAPHRDRFNYGYTF. The V and J genes are TRBV5-5 and TRBJ1-2; 7 bases line up with TRBD1. The CDR3 contains 19 residues. The V gene end was trimmed by 4 bases and the J gene end by 1 base; junction bases not matched to a gene: 19. The germline CDR1 and CDR2 sequences are SGHKS and YYEKEE (reference sequence).

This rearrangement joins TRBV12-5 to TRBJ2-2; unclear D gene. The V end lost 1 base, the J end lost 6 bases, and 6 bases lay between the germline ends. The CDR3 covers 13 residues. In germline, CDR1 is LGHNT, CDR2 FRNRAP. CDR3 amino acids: CASGLDWAGELFF. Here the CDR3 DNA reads TGTGCTAGTGGTTTGGACTGGGCCGGGGAGCTGTTTTTT.

For the CDR3, the DNA is TGCGCCAGCAGCTTTGGCACGCACCTCCAAGAGACCCAGTACTTC. Translated: CASSFGTHLQETQYF. The V call is TRBV5-1, the J call TRBJ2-5; D uncertain. From germline, CDR1 is SGHRS and CDR2 YFSETQ. V lost 2 bases and J 1 base, leaving 12 bases between the germline ends. CDR3 length equals 15 residues. The full variable domain, its missing parts supplied by reference TRBV5-1 and TRBJ2-5, is KAGVTQTPRYLIKTRGQQVTLSCSPISGHRSVSWYQQTPGQGLQFLFEYFSETQRNKGNFPGRFSGRQFSNSRSEMNVSTLELGDSALYLCASSFGTHLQETQYFGPGTRLLVL.

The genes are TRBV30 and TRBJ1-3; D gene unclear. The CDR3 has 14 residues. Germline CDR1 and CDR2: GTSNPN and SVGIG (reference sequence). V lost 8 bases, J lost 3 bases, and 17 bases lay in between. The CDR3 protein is CALMPAGGGNTIYF. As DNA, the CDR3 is TGTGCCCTCATGCCAGCAGGAGGTGGAAACACCATATATTTT.

For the CDR3, the DNA is TGTGCCAGCAGTTACTCGAACTATGGCTACACCTTC. Protein product: CASSYSNYGYTF. V usage is TRBV6-6 and J usage is TRBJ1-2; D is uncertain. The CDR3 consists of 12 residues. Trimming cost V 0 bases and J 2 bases, with 1 base left between them. Per germline, CDR1 MNHNY and CDR2 SVGAGI (reference sequence).

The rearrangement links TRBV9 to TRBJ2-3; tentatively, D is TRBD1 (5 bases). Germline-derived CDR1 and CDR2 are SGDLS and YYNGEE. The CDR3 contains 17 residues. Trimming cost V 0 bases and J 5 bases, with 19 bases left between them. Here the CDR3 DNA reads TGTGCCAGCAGCGTAGAGGGAACTTTAGGGGCTAGAGATACGCAGTATTTT. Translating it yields CASSVEGTLGARDTQYF.

The CDR3 nucleotides read TGTGCCAGCAGTTTATACGGAAGAGGACAGGGGGCCATCAATGAGCAGTTCTTC. Its translation is CASSLYGRGQGAINEQFF. The rearrangement links TRBV27 to TRBJ2-1; 11 bases line up with TRBD1. V was clipped by 1 base and J by 6 bases; unmatched bases: 11. This CDR3 contains 18 residues. Germline-derived CDR1 and CDR2 are MNHEY and SMNVEV (reference sequence).

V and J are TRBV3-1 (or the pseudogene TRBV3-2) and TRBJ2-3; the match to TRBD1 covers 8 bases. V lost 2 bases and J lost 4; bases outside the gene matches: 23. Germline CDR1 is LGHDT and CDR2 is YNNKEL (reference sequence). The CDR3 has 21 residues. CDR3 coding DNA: TGTGCCAGCAGCCAAAAGCCCCAGATCTCCAGGACAGGGAAGGTCGCAGATACGCAGTATTTT. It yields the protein CASSQKPQISRTGKVADTQYF.

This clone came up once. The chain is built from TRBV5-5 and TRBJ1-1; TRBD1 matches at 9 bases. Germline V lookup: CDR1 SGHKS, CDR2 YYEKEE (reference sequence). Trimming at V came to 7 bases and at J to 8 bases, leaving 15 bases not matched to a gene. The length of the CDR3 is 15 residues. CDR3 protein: CASLPQGAGGPEAFF. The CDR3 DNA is TGTGCCAGCCTCCCACAGGGGGCCGGGGGGCCCGAAGCTTTCTTT.

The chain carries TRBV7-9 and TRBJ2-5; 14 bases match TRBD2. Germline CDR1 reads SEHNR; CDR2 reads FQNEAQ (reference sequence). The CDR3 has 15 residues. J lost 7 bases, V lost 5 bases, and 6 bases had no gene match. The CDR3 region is CASSEGLAGVGTQYF. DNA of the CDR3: TGTGCCAGCAGCGAGGGACTAGCGGGAGTAGGGACCCAGTACTTC.

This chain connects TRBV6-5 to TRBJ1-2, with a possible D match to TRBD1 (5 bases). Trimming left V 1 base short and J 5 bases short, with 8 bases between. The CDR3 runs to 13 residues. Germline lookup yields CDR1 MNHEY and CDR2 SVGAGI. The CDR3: CASSYWGEYGYTF. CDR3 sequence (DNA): TGTGCCAGCAGTTACTGGGGCGAGTATGGCTACACCTTC.

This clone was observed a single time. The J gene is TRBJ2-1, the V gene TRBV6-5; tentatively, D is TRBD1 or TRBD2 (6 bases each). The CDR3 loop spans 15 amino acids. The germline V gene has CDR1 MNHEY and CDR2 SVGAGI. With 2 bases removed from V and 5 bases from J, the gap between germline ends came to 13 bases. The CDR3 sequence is CASSYDQGTHNEQFF. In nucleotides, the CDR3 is TGTGCCAGCAGTTACGATCAGGGGACTCACAATGAGCAGTTCTTC.

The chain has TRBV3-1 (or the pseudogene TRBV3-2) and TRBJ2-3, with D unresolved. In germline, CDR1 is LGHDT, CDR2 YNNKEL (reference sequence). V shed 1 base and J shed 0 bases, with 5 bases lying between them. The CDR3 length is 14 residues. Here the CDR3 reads CASSQVQSTDTQYF. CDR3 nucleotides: TGTGCCAGCAGCCAAGTTCAGAGCACAGATACGCAGTATTTT.

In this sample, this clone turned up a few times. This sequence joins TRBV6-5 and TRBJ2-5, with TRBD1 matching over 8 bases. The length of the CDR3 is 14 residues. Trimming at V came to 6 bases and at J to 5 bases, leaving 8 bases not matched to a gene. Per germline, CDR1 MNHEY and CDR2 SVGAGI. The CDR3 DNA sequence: TGTGCCAGCAGCGCCGGCAGGGGGCTTGAGACCCAGTACTTC. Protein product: CASSAGRGLETQYF.

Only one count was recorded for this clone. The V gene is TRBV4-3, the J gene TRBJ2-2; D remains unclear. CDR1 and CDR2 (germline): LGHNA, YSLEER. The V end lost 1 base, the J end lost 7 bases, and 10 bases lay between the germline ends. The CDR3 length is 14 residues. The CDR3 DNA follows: TGCGCCAGCAGCCAAGCGGCATTGAGCGGGGAGCTGTTTTTT. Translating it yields CASSQAALSGELFF.

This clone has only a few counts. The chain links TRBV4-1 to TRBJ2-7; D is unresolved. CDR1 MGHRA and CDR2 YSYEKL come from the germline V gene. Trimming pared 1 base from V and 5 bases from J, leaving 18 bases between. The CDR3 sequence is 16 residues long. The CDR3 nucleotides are TGCGCCAGCAGCCAAGTCGATATCCTTACTTATCACGAGCAGTACTTC. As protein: CASSQVDILTYHEQYF.

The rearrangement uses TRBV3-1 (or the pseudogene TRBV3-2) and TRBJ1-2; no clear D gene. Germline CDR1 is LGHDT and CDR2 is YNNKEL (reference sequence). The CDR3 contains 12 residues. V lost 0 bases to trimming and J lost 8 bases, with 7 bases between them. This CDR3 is CASSQDSRGYTF. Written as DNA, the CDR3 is TGTGCCAGCAGCCAAGACTCGCGGGGCTACACCTTC.

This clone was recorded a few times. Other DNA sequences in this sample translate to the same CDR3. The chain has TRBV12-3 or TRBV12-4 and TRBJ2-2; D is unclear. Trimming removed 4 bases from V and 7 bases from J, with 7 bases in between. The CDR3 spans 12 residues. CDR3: CASSSQSGELFF. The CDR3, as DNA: TGTGCCAGCAGTTCACAGAGCGGGGAGCTGTTTTTT.

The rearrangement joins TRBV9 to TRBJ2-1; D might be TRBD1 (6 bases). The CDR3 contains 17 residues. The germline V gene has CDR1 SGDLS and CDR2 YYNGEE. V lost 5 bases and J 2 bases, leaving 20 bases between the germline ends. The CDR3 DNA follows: TGTGCCAGCAGTTGGGGGCGGAGTAGTAGGACCTACAATGAGCAGTTCTTC. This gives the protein CASSWGRSSRTYNEQFF.

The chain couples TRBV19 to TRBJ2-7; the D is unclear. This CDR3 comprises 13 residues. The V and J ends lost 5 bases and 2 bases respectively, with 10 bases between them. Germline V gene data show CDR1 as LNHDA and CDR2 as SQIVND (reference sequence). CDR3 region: CASSRTLTYEQYF. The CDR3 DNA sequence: TGTGCCAGTAGTCGGACGTTGACCTACGAGCAGTACTTC.

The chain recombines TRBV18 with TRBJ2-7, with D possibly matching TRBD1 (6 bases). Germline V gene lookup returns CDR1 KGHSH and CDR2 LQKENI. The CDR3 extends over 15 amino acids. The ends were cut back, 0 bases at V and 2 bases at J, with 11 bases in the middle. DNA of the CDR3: TGTGCCAGCTCACCACCGGGGGCAGGGGCCTACGAGCAGTACTTC. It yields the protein CASSPPGAGAYEQYF. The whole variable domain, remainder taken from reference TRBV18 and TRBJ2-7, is NAGVMQNPRHLVRRRGQEARLRCSPMKGHSHVYWYRQLPEEGLKFMVYLQKENIIDESGMPKERFSAEFPKEGPSILRIQQVVRGDSAAYFCASSPPGAGAYEQYFGPGTRLTVT.

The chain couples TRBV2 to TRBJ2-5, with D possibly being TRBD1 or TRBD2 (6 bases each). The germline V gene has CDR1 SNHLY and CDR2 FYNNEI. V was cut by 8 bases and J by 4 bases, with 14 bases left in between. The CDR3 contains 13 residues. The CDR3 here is CASLRGQGETQYF. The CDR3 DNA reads TGTGCCAGCCTTCGGGGGCAGGGAGAGACCCAGTACTTC.

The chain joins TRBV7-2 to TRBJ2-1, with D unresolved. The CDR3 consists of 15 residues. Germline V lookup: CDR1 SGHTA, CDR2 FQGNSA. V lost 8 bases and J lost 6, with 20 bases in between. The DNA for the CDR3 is TGTGCCAGCCGGCCGGGTCCTGGGTCCGCCAATGAGCAGTTCTTC. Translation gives CASRPGPGSANEQFF.

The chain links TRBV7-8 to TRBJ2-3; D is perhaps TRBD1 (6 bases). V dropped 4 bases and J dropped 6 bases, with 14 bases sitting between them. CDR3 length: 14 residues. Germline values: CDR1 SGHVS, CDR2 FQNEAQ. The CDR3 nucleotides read TGTGCCAGCAGCTGGGGGCCTTTGTCGGATACGCAGTATTTT. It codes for CASSWGPLSDTQYF.

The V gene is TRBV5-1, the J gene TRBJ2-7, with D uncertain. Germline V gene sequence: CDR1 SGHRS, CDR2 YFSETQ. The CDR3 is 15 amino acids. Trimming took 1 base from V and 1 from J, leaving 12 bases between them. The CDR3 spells CASSLFESRSYEQYF. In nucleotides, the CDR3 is TGCGCCAGCAGCTTGTTTGAATCCCGATCCTACGAGCAGTACTTC.

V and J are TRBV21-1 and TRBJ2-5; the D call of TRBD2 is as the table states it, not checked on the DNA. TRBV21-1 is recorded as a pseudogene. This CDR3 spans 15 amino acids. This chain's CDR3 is CASRTSGGAKETQYF. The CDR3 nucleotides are TGTGCCAGCAGGACTAGCGGGGGGGCAAAAGAGACCCAGTACTTC.

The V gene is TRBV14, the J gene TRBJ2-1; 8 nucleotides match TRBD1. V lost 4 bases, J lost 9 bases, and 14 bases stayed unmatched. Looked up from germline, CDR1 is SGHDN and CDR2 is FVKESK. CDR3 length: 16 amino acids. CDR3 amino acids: CASSPDRAVLFGEQFF. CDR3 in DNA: TGTGCCAGCAGCCCGGACAGGGCAGTCTTATTTGGTGAGCAGTTCTTC.

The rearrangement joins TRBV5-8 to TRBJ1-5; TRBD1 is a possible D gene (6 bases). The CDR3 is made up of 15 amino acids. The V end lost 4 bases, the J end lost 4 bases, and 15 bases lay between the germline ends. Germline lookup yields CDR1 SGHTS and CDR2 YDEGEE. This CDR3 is CASSPQDRRNQPQHF. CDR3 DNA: TGTGCCAGCAGCCCGCAGGACAGACGGAATCAGCCCCAGCATTTT.

For the CDR3, the DNA is TGTGCCAGCTCTTCTTGGGAGTCAGATACGCAGTATTTT. This gives the protein CASSSWESDTQYF. The V and J genes are TRBV6-6 and TRBJ2-3; D perhaps matches TRBD2 (5 bases). The germline V and J ends were trimmed by 8 bases and 4 bases, with 13 bases remaining between them. The CDR3 sequence is 13 residues long. The germline V gene has CDR1 MNHNY and CDR2 SVGAGI (reference sequence).

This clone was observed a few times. CDR3 in amino acids: CASSLVIVPTGDYGYTF. The CDR3, as DNA: TGTGCCAGCAGCTTAGTAATAGTTCCCACAGGCGACTATGGCTACACCTTC. The V gene is TRBV7-8, the J gene TRBJ1-2; tentatively, D is TRBD1 (5 bases). Germline V lookup: CDR1 SGHVS, CDR2 FQNEAQ. V was shortened by 1 base and J by 3 bases, with 18 bases between the two germline ends. This CDR3 is 17 amino acids long.

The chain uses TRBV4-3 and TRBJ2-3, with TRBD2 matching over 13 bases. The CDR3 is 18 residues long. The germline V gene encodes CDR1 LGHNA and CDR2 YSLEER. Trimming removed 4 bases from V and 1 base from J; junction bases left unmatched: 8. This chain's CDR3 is CASSLGSGLAGGTDTQYF. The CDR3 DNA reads TGCGCCAGCAGCCTGGGCTCAGGACTAGCGGGAGGCACAGATACGCAGTATTTT.

The CDR3 loop is CASSGIEGNQPQHF. In DNA form, the CDR3 reads TGTGCCAGCAGTGGTATAGAGGGGAATCAGCCCCAGCATTTT. The gene calls are TRBV2 and TRBJ1-5, with D maybe TRBD1 (5 bases). Germline V lookup: CDR1 SNHLY, CDR2 FYNNEI. The CDR3 is 14 residues long. Trimming cost V 4 bases and J 4 bases, with 11 bases left between them. The variable domain in full, completed from reference TRBV2 and TRBJ1-5, reads EPEVTQTPSHQVTQMGQEVILRCVPISNHLYFYWYRQILGQKVEFLVSFYNNEISEKSEIFDDQFSVERPDGSNFTLKIRSTKLEDSAMYFCASSGIEGNQPQHFGDGTRLSIL.